This TCR beta chain is from a study of blood T cell repertoires in COVID-19. About the study: The study drew acute and convalescent COVID-19 samples from the United States, Italy and Spain. The analysed material was cDNA or gDNA that came from T cells, B-cell-depleted T cells, or PBMCs.

Authors' methods: Reference gene primer amplification gave estimated nucleated cell counts. The assay was immunoSEQ multiplex PCR, and TCRdb's table has in-frame clones only and misses some. V, J and clone size reflect that table, while D and trimming were determined from the DNA. This table has under 350,000 clones, around 82% appearing once. The CDR3 length is 15 residues. The germline CDR1 and CDR2 sequences are SGHAT and FQNNGV. The V gene end was trimmed by 3 bases and the J gene end by 0 bases; junction bases not matched to a gene: 3. This clonotype was sampled from a woman between 50 and 59 years old who had recovered from COVID-19. The sequencing sample was made of peripheral blood. The chain is built from TRBV11-2 and TRBJ1-1, with 8 nucleotides matching TRBD1. In DNA, the CDR3 is TGTGCCAGCAGCTTGTCGGGACAGGTGAACACTGAAGCTTTCTTT. Translating gives CASSLSGQVNTEAFF.